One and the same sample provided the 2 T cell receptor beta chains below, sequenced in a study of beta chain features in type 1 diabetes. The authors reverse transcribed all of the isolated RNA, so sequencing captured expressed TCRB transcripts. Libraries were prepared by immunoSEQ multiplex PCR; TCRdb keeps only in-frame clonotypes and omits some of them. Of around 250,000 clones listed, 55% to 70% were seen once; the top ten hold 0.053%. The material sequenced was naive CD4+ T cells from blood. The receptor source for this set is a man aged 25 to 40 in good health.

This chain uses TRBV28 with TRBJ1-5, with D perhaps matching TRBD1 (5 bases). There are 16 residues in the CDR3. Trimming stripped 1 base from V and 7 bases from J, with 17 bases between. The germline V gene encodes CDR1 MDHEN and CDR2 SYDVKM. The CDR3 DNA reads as TGTGCCAGCAGTTTATTGCGGGGCGAATCTTTGCAGCCCCAGCATTTT. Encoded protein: CASSLLRGESLQPQHF.

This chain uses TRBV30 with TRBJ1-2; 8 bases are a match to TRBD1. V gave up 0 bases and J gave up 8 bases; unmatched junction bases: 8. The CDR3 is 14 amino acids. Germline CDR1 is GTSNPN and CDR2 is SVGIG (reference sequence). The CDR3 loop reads CAWSVSRTGTGYTF. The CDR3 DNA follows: TGTGCCTGGAGTGTTTCCCGGACAGGGACCGGCTACACCTTC. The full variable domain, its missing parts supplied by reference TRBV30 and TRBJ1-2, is SQTIHQWPATLVQPVGSPLSLECTVEGTSNPNLYWYRQAAGRGLQLLFYSVGIGQISSEVPQNLSASRPQDRQFILSSKKLLLSDSGFYLCAWSVSRTGTGYTFGSGTRLTVV.